The T cell receptor (beta chain) under discussion was sequenced for a study of CD4 T cells in relation to SARS-CoV-2 and coronaviruses. Turning to the study itself: TCR beta CDR3s were sequenced after approximately nine-day antigen culture of PBMCs.

CD4+ T cells from unexposed donors were obtained before the COVID-19 pandemic (2011-2018). The cells were cultured for 9 to 11 days before CD4+ T cells were isolated. Fresh IL-2 medium replaced half the medium on days 3 and 7. Study conclusions and caveats: About 65% of donors had memory CD4+ clonotypes crossrecognizing SARS-CoV-2 and common cold coronavirus spike.

This clone was seen once. Its specificity is not known. Measured with immunoSEQ multiplex PCR; TCRdb has only the in-frame clones, and not every one. The repertoire holds tens of thousands of clones, with over 65% as singletons. V dropped 0 bases and J dropped 5 bases, with 5 bases sitting between them. This CDR3 region has 12 residues. Germline CDR1 and CDR2: ENHRY and SYGVKD. The chain carries TRBV10-3 and TRBJ2-7; D gene ambiguous. The specimen sequenced was CD4+ T cells from PBMCs, cultured in vitro. The receptor was isolated from a human donor in good health. The CDR3 reads CAISESRNEQYF. The DNA of the CDR3 is TGTGCCATCAGTGAGTCAAGGAACGAGCAGTACTTC.